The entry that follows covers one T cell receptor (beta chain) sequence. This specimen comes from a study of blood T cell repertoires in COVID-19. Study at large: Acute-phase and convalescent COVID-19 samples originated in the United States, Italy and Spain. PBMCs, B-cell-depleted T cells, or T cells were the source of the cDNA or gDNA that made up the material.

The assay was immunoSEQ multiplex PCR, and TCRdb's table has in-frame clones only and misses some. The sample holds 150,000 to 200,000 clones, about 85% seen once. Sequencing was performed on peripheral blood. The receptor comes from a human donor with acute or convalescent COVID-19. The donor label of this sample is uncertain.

The CDR3 loop reads CASSEASGGSTDTQYF. CDR3 DNA: TGTGCCAGCAGTGAAGCAAGCGGGGGGAGCACAGATACGCAGTATTTT. The chain is built from TRBV6-1 and TRBJ2-3; 9 bases line up with TRBD2. This CDR3 spans 16 amino acids. J gave up 0 bases and V 0 bases, and 1 base lay outside the gene matches. Germline values: CDR1 MNHNS, CDR2 SASEGT.